This T cell receptor beta chain was recorded in a study of cytomegalovirus exposure and HLA in healthy donors (dated by TCRdb to about 2017). Notes on the research overall: According to an earlier analysis of several hundred of the donors, about 170 million T cells yielded approximately 120 million unique TCR beta sequences and around 300 Gb of sequence data. In a later analysis, previously published TCR beta repertoires from fewer than 750 donors were re-analyzed and high-resolution HLA genotyping was added so that TCR occurrence patterns could be studied. HLA typing covered class I and class II loci at four-digit resolution. Approximately 310 gigabases of sequencing data and 78 million or so unique TCR sequences were included in an early release covering over 600 HLA-typed donors. The study was designed to test whether signatures of past pathogen exposure could be identified by cataloging public T cell receptors. In an earlier analysis of a few hundred of the donors, high-throughput TCR beta sequencing was used to judge whether each TCR beta V gene segment behaved as functional or pseudogenic. Among 398 genotyped donors of the cohort, an average of about 240,000 unique TCR beta nucleotide sequences were sequenced per donor, roughly 18% of them non-productive. Among the roughly 390 genotyped donors, approximately 76% belonged to the genetic ancestry cluster associated with self-reported Caucasian donors. The study combined high-throughput TCR immunosequencing, statistical association of individual TCRs with disease status, and machine learning to predict cytomegalovirus infection status. The study used immunosequencing to profile the T cell repertoires of approximately 640 subjects and linked those repertoires to cytomegalovirus serostatus. Four to six DR-DQ haplotypes were handled as single units for association and clustering because linkage in the cohort was strong. A later genetic analysis used genome-wide SNP genotypes for about 55% of the 666 donors, treating that subset as a discovery cohort. The number of donors typed differed by locus, with roughly 620-640 for A, B, C, DRB1 and DQB1, approximately 500 for DQA1, over 600 for DPA1, and 400 to 490 for DPB1. The later analysis used no new phenotypic data to find candidate immune exposures, relying instead on TCR beta sequences and their occurrence across donors. Donor age, sex, ethnicity and CMV serostatus were compiled alongside the repertoire data. Every discovery cohort repertoire had been produced on one sequencing platform. In addition to the first cohort of 666 subjects, a separate validation cohort of approximately 110 different subjects was used. What the research found in general, with its limitations: In a later analysis, some 18,000 TCR beta sequences were associated with specific HLA alleles at a false discovery rate of 0.05. CMV serostatus was the only immune exposure information available for the cohort. Because HLA typing was missing for some donors at each locus, association tests included only the typed subset. Compared with equally common non-associated chains, HLA-associated TCR beta chains in a later analysis were more clonally expanded and had lower generation probabilities. A further reported finding was that TCR beta sequences accurately predicted the HLA-A and HLA-B alleles for most subjects in the first cohort. The presence/absence analyses assumed that sequencing depth was roughly uniform across donors, and that assumption may not be true. An association between a missense DCLRE1C variant and V-gene and J-gene trimming of TCR beta chains was found in a later genetic analysis and replicated in an independent cohort. The cohort was sequenced for TCR beta chains only, and without alpha or paired-chain data the features that could be detected were limited. Most CMV-associated TCR beta chains appeared to be HLA-restricted in a later analysis, and the HLA associations seemed to be driven largely by CMV exposure. Several of the top co-occurrence clusters appeared to be linked to parvovirus B19, influenza, CMV and Epstein-Barr virus, according to a later analysis. According to a later analysis, TCR association rates differed among HLA loci, with DRB1 alleles showing the most associated TCRs and HLA-C alleles showing the fewest. In vitro tests confirmed that a few of the cytomegalovirus-associated TCR beta chains recognize cytomegalovirus antigens. Broadly in line with IMGT annotations, most TCR beta V segments showed up in productive rearrangements about 87% or about 30% of the time in an earlier analysis of roughly 590 of the donors. In both the original and validation cohorts, the classifier was reported to diagnose cytomegalovirus status with high specificity and sensitivity. In the study, roughly 160 TCR beta chains were listed as associated with cytomegalovirus. A group of highly shared sequence variants was considered likely to be a technical artifact of the sequencing pipeline. According to a later genetic analysis, donors in an Asian-associated ancestry cluster had fewer N-insertions in productive TCRs than the approximately 690-donor mean. Across donors, most TCR sequences were observed very rarely, whereas some public TCRs were present in many individuals. The authors suggested that the approach could potentially be generalized to other disease states and immunological phenotypes. Because counts were too low, about 18 rarely observed V segments, including chromosome 9 orphons, were excluded from the earlier analysis of fewer than 650 of the donors. Correlated functional status among segregating V segments might be attributable to linkage disequilibrium, but an unknown experimental factor could not be ruled out. When HLA alleles, especially DR and DQ, strongly co-occurred, TCR associations were difficult to assign to individual alleles.

A remark on this clone: Its antigen remains undetermined. Base qualities are not recorded, but no much larger clone differs from it by a single base.

In total, about 650 healthy bone marrow donors made up the cohort. At the time of sampling, every cohort member was nominally healthy, though immune exposures that went unrecorded were likely present. The donor was CMV seronegative and belonged to the group of approximately 320 seronegative cohort members. Every donor gave a peripheral blood sample, and the peripheral blood mononuclear cells from that sample were used for TCR beta sequencing. The Qiagen DNeasy Blood Extraction Kit was used to extract genomic DNA from the blood cell samples. Library preparation employed the immunoSEQ multiplex PCR assay. A mixture of 60 forward primers for TCR Vbeta segments and 13 reverse primers for TCR Jbeta segments was used in the multiplex PCR. The CDR3 region of rearranged TCR beta genes was amplified from genomic DNA by a multiplex PCR assay. The amplified TCR beta libraries were sequenced on the Illumina HiSeq System as 87-base-pair reads. The original pipeline was this. Across the 670 or so repertoires, a later analysis counted 80 million or so unique TCR beta chains, 8.5 million to 12 million of which were shared by at least two donors. Raw reads were error-corrected and collapsed into unique sequences by a nearest-neighbor algorithm in which closely related sequences were merged to remove PCR and sequencing errors. To assign V, D and J gene segments, CDR3 sequences were aligned to IMGT reference sequences. For a sequence to be retained, a match of at least six nucleotides to both a V gene segment and a J gene segment was required. A rearrangement was called productive if the CDR3 had no stop codons and remained in frame with V and J, and every other rearrangement was called non-productive. Following IMGT convention, CDR3 was defined as the stretch from the second conserved V-encoded cysteine to the conserved J-encoded phenylalanine. In an earlier analysis of some 550 of the donors, sequences lacking an unambiguous match to a single V gene segment were excluded. An earlier analysis of several hundred of the donors called V segments functional above 56.7% productive rearrangements and segregating when the between-donor standard deviation exceeded 5%. To diagnose cytomegalovirus status from the catalog of TCR beta chain sequences, a statistical classification framework was built. V and J gene assignment, in a later analysis, came from comparing TCR nucleotide sequences with IMGT/GENE-DB human TR gene sequences. The TCRdist pipeline was used in a later analysis to assign CDR3 sequences and most-parsimonious VDJ recombination scenarios. In a later analysis, each TCR beta chain was defined by its CDR3 amino acid sequence together with its V-gene family, and reads lacking a unique V-gene family were excluded. A later analysis removed 592 highly shared, low-generation-probability nucleotide sequences to deal with suspected cross-contamination and a sequencing artifact. In a later analysis, a clonal expansion index for each public chain was calculated from normalized within-repertoire ranks of inferred template counts. In a later analysis, generation probabilities were computed using a VDJ recombination model fitted to out-of-frame rearrangements, and the results were checked against IGoR. A later analysis scored TCR-TCR, TCR-HLA and TCR-CMV co-occurrence with hypergeometric tests, applying a repertoire-size bias correction to TCR pairs. A later analysis estimated false discovery rates by permuting HLA or CMV assignments 20 times. In a later analysis, co-occurring TCRs were grouped using DBSCAN, with TCRdist sequence similarity added in when clustering inside HLA-allele-positive subsets. For co-occurrence clustering, repertoires with fewer than 30,000 or more than 120,000 public chains were excluded, along with 4 to 6 repertoires with anomalous nucleotide sharing. TCRdb limited this immuneACCESS table to in-frame rearrangements with V and J called. A share of clones is missing; checked studies link under half to unresolved V genes, and the rest is unexplained. V, J and clone size reflect that table, while D and trimming were determined from the DNA. The table for this sample lists 150,000 to 200,000 clones; about 90% of them were counted only once. Around 0.25% of the sample belongs to the ten largest clones.

This receptor was obtained from a girl in the first two years of life in good health and CMV-seronegative. The sequencing sample was made of PBMCs.

The nucleotides read TGTGCCAGCAGTCCGGGACAGGGATGGAATCAGCCCCAGCATTTT. This encodes CASSPGQGWNQPQHF. Here the chain combines TRBV27 and TRBJ1-5; 9 junctional bases match TRBD1. The V end gives up 5 bases and the J end 4 bases, leaving 6 bases in the junction not matched to a gene. CDR1 and CDR2 are read off the germline V gene (reference sequence) as MNHEY and SMNVEV. Including the terminal cysteine and phenylalanine, the CDR3 comprises 15 residues. Only the CDR3 DNA stays, 45 bases, in frame from base 1.